This T cell receptor (beta chain) originates from a study of somatic mutations in cytotoxic T cells in rheumatoid arthritis. Each population, CD4+ and CD8+ cells, was isolated by positive magnetic bead selection and checked for purity by flow cytometry. General study points: Reported slight underrepresentation of TRBV07 in rheumatoid arthritis patients was not subjected to multiple-comparison adjustment. CD8+ T cells showed clonality that did not differ significantly between patients with rheumatoid arthritis and age-matched healthy controls. Patients with a largest CD8+ clone exceeding 20% of CD8+ cells numbered about an eighth of the 65.

Concerning this clone: The antigen remains unidentified.

Clones were sequenced by immunoSEQ multiplex PCR, and TCRdb holds only the in-frame ones, with some missing. The sample has more than 2,500 clones, around 84% seen once. This CDR3 has 17 amino acids. Germline loops: CDR1 SNHLY, CDR2 FYNNEI. The J segment lost 4 bases and the V segment lost 0 bases, leaving 9 bases of the junction unmatched. This TCR derives from a man between 60 and 75 years old with rheumatoid arthritis. The rearrangement links TRBV2 to TRBJ2-5, with TRBD2 identical over 9 bases. Sequencing was done on a sample of CD8+ T cells sorted from blood. CDR3 sequence reads: CASSEAAGRGGRETQYF. The CDR3 DNA sequence: TGTGCCAGCAGTGAAGCGGCGGGGCGGGGGGGCCGAGAGACCCAGTACTTC.